This T cell receptor (beta chain) was sequenced for a study of vaccination effects on CD4 cells after COVID-19. Study-level findings and limits: Long after vaccination, the clones induced by infection and by vaccine shrank markedly in size.

Trimming removed 2 bases at V and 0 bases at J, with 11 bases between. CDR3 length: 15 amino acids. Germline CDR1 is MDHEN and CDR2 is SYDVKM. Antigen-specific CD4+ T cells were first expanded with viral peptide pools by the ViraFEST assay and only then sequenced. Around day 10 of culture, CD4+ T cells were separated out. A PCR test confirmed that the person had SARS-CoV-2 infection between March and December 2020. Wells each received around 2.1 million PBMC, cultured with approximately 10 IU/ml IL-2 and about 9.4 ug/ml peptides. As for this clone: The antigen is not known.

Only in-frame clones appear in the TCRdb table, and some are missing; sequencing was by immunoSEQ multiplex PCR. The sample records tens of thousands of clones, approximately 80% being singletons. This chain links TRBV28 with TRBJ2-7; D ambiguous. This TCR was sampled from a human donor who had a prior SARS-CoV-2 infection. The specimen was CD4+ T cells from PBMCs cultured with HCoV-NL63 spike peptides, collected before COVID-19 vaccination. CDR3 protein: CASSLEARSSYEQYF. CDR3 DNA: TGTGCCAGCAGTTTAGAGGCCAGGAGCTCCTACGAGCAGTACTTC.